The source of this T cell receptor beta chain is a study of CD8 T cells in ankylosing spondylitis. Germline-derived CDR1 and CDR2 are SGHRS and YFSETQ. J was trimmed by 2 bases and V by 3 bases; bases with no gene match: 9. The CDR3 totals 16 residues. TCRdb fed the 5' RACE reads into MiXCR, producing one record per CDR3 protein. The sample lists about 160,000 distinct CDR3 sequences; roughly 18% were seen once. This clonotype was observed many times. This receptor was identified in a male donor with ankylosing spondylitis or in good health (not recorded which). V usage is TRBV5-1 and J usage is TRBJ2-3, with 7 positions matching TRBD2. Source material: blood, either unsorted or a sorted T cell fraction (not recorded which). In DNA form, the CDR3 reads TGCGCCAGCAGCTCGGGTACGGGAGGCAACACAGATACGCAGTATTTT. This sequence encodes CASSSGTGGNTDTQYF.